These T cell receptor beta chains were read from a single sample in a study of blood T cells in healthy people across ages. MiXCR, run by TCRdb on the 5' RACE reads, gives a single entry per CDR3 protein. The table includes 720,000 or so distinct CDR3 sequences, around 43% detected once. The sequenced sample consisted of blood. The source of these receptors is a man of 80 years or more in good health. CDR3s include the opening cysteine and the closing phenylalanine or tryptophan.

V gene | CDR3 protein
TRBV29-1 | CSVEVSGIGDTQYF
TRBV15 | CATRGGGSPYNSPLYF
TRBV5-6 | CACTRDRGAKYEQYF
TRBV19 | CASSPTGVLYEQYF
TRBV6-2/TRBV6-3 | CASSGRGVDIGTDTQYF
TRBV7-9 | CASSLDFPEQYF
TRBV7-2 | CAGSLPGQGAREQFF
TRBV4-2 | CASSLVQGNTDTQYF
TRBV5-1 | CASSVTSGGDEQFF
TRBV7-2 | CASSLAGLVADTQYF
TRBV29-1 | CSTWDGDDEQYF
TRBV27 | CASRGPRGPSSYNEQFF
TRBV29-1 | CSVGQGLTNEKLFF
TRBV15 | CATSRDRASNQPQHF
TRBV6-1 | CASNEGQGYNSPLHF
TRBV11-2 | CASSLEVPGVIGADTQYF
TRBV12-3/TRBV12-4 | CASSSRRGVYNEQFF
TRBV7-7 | CASSPYSQNTGELFF
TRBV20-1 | CSALGSGGAGDTQYF
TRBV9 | CAIGVSADTQYF
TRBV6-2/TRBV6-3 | CASSQLAGGLSVQFF
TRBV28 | CASRDTPHEQYF
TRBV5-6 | CASSYKKREGLYNEQFF
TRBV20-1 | CSAMGHQETQYF
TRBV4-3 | CASSPGHQDTEAFF
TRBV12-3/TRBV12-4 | CASSLDRAFTGELFF
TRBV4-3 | CASSQANMNTEAFF
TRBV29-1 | CSVDGDGTDTQYF
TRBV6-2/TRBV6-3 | CASSIIKQGVEFF
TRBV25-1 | CASSESGGLGSPLHF
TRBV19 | CASTRTGGQETQYF
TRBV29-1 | CSAPGQARARGQFF
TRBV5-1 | CASSLLASGGAVETQYF
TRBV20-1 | CSAIINARSTDTQYF
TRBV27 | CASRIDRGLNQPQHF
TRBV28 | CATIHRGGANVLTF
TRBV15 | CATSKGQPSYNEQFF
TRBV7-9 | CASSLATSGQETQYF
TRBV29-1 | CSVAKPGLAGAETQYF
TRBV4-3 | CASGQETGTDTQYF
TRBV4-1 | CASRLSPTQGPNEKLFF
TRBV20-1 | CSARDWRGRTDTQYF